By frequency in the sample, the clone carrying this TCR beta chain is medium-sized (0.01 to 0.1%). Sequenced by immunoSEQ multiplex PCR; TCRdb stores in-frame clones only, minus some. The sample holds 150,000 to 200,000 clones, roughly four fifths seen once. The data were taken from a study of blood T cell repertoires in COVID-19. This receptor was taken from a man aged 55 to 70 with active or convalescent COVID-19. Sequenced material: peripheral blood.

This chain's CDR3 is CASSFPAGGLTGELFF. The DNA for the CDR3 is TGCGCCAGCAGCTTCCCAGCGGGGGGCCTCACCGGGGAGCTGTTTTTT. The chain uses TRBV5-1 and TRBJ2-2; 9 nucleotides line up with TRBD2. V was clipped by 2 bases and J by 4 bases; unmatched bases: 6. The CDR3 length is 16 residues. Germline CDR1 reads SGHRS; CDR2 reads YFSETQ.